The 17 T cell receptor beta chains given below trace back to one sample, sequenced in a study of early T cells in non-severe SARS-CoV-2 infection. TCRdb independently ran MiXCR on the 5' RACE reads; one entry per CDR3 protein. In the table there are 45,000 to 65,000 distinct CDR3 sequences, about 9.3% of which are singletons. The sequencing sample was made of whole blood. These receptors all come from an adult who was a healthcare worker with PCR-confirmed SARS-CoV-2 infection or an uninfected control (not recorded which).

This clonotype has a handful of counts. Here the CDR3 DNA reads TGCGCCAGCAGTTGGAGTGACAAACCCTCCTACAATGAGCAGTTCTTC. Its protein product is CASSWSDKPSYNEQFF. The chain uses TRBV5-1 and TRBJ2-1; D not certain. There are 16 residues in the CDR3. Germline loops: CDR1 SGHRS, CDR2 YFSETQ. V lost 5 bases and J lost 0, with 15 bases in between.

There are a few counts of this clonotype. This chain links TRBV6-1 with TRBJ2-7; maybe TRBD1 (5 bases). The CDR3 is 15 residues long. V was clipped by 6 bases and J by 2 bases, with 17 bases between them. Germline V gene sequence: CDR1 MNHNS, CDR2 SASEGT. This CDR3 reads CASSDSDRLAYEQYF. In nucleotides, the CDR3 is TGTGCCAGCAGCGATTCAGACAGACTTGCCTACGAGCAGTACTTC.

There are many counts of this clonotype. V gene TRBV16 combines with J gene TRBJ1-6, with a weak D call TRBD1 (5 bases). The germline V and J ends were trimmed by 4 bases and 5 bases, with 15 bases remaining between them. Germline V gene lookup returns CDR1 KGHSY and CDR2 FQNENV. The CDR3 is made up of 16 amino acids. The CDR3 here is CASSRGRGRNNSPLHF. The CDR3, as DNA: TGTGCCAGCAGCCGCGGGAGGGGTAGGAATAATTCACCCCTCCACTTT.

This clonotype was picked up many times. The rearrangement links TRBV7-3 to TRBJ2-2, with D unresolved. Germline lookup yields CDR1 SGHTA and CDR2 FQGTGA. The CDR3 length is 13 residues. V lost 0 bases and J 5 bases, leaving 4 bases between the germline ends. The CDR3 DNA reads TGTGCCAGCAGCTTAACGCGGACCGGGGAGCTGTTTTTT. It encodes CASSLTRTGELFF.

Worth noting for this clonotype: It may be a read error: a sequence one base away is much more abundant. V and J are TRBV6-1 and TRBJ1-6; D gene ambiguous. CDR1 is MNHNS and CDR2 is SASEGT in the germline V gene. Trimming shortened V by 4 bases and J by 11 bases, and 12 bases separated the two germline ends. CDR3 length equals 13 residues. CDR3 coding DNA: TGTGCCAGCAGTGGGACCGTTGATCCACCCCTCCACTTT. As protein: CASSGTVDPPLHF.

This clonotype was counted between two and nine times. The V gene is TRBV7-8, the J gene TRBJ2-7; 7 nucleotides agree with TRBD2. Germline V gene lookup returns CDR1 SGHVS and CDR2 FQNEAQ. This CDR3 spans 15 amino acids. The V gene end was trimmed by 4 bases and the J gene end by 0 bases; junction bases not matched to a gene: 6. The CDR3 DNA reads TGTGCCAGCAGCTCTAGCGGTTCCAGCTCCTACGAGCAGTACTTC. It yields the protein CASSSSGSSSYEQYF.

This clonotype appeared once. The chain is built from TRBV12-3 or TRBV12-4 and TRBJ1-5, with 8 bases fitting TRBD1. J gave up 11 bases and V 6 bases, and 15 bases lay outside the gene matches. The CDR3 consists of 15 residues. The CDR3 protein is CASSLGDRQVTAQHF. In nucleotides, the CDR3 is TGTGCCAGCAGCCTCGGGGACAGGCAAGTGACGGCCCAGCATTTT.

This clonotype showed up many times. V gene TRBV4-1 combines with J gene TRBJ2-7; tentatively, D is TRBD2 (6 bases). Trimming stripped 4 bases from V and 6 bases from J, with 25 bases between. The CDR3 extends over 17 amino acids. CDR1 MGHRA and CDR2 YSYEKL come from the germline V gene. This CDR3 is CASSPNGGKGVEGEQYF. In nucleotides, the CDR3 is TGCGCCAGCAGCCCCAACGGAGGGAAAGGGGTAGAGGGCGAGCAGTACTTC.

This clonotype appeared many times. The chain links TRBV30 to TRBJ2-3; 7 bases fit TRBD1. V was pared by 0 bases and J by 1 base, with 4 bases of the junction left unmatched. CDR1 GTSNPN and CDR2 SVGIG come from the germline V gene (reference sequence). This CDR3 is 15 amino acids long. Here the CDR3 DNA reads TGTGCCTGGAGTGTAAATACAGGGGGCACAGATACGCAGTATTTT. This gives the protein CAWSVNTGGTDTQYF.

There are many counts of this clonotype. The CDR3 region has the DNA TGTGCCAGCAGCCTTGGACGTACTGAAGCTTTCTTT. It is translated as CASSLGRTEAFF. The chain carries TRBV7-9 and TRBJ1-1; no reliable D call. V lost 5 bases, J lost 5 bases, and 9 bases lay in between. The CDR3 covers 12 residues. Germline V lookup: CDR1 SEHNR, CDR2 FQNEAQ (reference sequence).

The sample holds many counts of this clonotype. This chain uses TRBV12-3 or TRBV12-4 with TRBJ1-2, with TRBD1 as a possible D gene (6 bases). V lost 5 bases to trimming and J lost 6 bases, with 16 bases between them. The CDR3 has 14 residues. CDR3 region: CASSLTGRSHGYTF. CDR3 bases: TGTGCCAGCAGTCTCACAGGGAGGTCGCATGGCTACACCTTC.

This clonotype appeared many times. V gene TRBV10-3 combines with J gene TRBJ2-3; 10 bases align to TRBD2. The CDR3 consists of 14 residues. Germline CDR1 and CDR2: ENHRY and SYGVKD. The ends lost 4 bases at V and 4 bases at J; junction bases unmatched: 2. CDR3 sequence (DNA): TGTGCCATCAGTGGGACTAGCGGCCCAGATACGCAGTATTTT. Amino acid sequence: CAISGTSGPDTQYF.

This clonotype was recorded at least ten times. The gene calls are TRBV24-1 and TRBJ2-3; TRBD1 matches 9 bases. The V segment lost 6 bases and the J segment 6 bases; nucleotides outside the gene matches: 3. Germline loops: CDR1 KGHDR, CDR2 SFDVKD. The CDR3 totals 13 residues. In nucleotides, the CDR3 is TGTGCCACCAGTCTCGGACAGGGGGATACGCAGTATTTT. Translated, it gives CATSLGQGDTQYF.

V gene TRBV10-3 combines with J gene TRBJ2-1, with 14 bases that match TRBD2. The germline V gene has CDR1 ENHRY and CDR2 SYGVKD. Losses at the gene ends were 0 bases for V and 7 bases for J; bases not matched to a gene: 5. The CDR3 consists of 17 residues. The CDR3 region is CAISESTSGRGRNEQFF. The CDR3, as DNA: TGTGCCATCAGTGAGTCGACTAGCGGGAGGGGCAGGAATGAGCAGTTCTTC.

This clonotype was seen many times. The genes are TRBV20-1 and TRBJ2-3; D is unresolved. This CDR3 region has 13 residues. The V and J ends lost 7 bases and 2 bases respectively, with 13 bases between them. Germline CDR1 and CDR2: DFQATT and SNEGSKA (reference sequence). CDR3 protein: CSGLDGPTDTQYF. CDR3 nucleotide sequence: TGCAGTGGTCTGGACGGGCCCACAGATACGCAGTATTTT.

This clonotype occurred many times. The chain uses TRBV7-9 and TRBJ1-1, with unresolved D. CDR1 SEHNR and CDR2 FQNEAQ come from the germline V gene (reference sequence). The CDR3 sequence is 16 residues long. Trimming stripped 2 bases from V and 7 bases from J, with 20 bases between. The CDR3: CASSLLVPPPNGEAFF. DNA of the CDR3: TGTGCCAGCAGCTTATTAGTTCCCCCACCAAACGGTGAAGCTTTCTTT.

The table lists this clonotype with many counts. CDR3 protein: CASSSTPSVHIQYF. CDR3 coding DNA: TGTGCCAGCAGTTCGACCCCGTCGGTCCACATTCAGTACTTC. The J gene is TRBJ2-4, the V gene TRBV12-3 or TRBV12-4; D not certain. The CDR3 runs 14 residues. Trimming removed 4 bases from V and 8 bases from J, with 15 bases in between.